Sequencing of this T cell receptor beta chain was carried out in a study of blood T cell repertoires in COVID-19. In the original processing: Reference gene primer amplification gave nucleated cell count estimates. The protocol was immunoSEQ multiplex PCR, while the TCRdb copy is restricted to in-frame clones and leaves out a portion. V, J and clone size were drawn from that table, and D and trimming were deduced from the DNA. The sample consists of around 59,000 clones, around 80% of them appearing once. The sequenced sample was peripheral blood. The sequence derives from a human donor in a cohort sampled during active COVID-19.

The CDR3 DNA reads TGTGCCAGCAGTTTAGCAGTCTCTGGGGCCAACGTCCTGACTTTC. It is translated as CASSLAVSGANVLTF. The V call is TRBV27, the J call TRBJ2-6, with D uncertain. The CDR3 length is 15 residues. Germline CDR1 and CDR2: MNHEY and SMNVEV (reference sequence). Trimming pared 2 bases from V and 0 bases from J, leaving 5 bases between.